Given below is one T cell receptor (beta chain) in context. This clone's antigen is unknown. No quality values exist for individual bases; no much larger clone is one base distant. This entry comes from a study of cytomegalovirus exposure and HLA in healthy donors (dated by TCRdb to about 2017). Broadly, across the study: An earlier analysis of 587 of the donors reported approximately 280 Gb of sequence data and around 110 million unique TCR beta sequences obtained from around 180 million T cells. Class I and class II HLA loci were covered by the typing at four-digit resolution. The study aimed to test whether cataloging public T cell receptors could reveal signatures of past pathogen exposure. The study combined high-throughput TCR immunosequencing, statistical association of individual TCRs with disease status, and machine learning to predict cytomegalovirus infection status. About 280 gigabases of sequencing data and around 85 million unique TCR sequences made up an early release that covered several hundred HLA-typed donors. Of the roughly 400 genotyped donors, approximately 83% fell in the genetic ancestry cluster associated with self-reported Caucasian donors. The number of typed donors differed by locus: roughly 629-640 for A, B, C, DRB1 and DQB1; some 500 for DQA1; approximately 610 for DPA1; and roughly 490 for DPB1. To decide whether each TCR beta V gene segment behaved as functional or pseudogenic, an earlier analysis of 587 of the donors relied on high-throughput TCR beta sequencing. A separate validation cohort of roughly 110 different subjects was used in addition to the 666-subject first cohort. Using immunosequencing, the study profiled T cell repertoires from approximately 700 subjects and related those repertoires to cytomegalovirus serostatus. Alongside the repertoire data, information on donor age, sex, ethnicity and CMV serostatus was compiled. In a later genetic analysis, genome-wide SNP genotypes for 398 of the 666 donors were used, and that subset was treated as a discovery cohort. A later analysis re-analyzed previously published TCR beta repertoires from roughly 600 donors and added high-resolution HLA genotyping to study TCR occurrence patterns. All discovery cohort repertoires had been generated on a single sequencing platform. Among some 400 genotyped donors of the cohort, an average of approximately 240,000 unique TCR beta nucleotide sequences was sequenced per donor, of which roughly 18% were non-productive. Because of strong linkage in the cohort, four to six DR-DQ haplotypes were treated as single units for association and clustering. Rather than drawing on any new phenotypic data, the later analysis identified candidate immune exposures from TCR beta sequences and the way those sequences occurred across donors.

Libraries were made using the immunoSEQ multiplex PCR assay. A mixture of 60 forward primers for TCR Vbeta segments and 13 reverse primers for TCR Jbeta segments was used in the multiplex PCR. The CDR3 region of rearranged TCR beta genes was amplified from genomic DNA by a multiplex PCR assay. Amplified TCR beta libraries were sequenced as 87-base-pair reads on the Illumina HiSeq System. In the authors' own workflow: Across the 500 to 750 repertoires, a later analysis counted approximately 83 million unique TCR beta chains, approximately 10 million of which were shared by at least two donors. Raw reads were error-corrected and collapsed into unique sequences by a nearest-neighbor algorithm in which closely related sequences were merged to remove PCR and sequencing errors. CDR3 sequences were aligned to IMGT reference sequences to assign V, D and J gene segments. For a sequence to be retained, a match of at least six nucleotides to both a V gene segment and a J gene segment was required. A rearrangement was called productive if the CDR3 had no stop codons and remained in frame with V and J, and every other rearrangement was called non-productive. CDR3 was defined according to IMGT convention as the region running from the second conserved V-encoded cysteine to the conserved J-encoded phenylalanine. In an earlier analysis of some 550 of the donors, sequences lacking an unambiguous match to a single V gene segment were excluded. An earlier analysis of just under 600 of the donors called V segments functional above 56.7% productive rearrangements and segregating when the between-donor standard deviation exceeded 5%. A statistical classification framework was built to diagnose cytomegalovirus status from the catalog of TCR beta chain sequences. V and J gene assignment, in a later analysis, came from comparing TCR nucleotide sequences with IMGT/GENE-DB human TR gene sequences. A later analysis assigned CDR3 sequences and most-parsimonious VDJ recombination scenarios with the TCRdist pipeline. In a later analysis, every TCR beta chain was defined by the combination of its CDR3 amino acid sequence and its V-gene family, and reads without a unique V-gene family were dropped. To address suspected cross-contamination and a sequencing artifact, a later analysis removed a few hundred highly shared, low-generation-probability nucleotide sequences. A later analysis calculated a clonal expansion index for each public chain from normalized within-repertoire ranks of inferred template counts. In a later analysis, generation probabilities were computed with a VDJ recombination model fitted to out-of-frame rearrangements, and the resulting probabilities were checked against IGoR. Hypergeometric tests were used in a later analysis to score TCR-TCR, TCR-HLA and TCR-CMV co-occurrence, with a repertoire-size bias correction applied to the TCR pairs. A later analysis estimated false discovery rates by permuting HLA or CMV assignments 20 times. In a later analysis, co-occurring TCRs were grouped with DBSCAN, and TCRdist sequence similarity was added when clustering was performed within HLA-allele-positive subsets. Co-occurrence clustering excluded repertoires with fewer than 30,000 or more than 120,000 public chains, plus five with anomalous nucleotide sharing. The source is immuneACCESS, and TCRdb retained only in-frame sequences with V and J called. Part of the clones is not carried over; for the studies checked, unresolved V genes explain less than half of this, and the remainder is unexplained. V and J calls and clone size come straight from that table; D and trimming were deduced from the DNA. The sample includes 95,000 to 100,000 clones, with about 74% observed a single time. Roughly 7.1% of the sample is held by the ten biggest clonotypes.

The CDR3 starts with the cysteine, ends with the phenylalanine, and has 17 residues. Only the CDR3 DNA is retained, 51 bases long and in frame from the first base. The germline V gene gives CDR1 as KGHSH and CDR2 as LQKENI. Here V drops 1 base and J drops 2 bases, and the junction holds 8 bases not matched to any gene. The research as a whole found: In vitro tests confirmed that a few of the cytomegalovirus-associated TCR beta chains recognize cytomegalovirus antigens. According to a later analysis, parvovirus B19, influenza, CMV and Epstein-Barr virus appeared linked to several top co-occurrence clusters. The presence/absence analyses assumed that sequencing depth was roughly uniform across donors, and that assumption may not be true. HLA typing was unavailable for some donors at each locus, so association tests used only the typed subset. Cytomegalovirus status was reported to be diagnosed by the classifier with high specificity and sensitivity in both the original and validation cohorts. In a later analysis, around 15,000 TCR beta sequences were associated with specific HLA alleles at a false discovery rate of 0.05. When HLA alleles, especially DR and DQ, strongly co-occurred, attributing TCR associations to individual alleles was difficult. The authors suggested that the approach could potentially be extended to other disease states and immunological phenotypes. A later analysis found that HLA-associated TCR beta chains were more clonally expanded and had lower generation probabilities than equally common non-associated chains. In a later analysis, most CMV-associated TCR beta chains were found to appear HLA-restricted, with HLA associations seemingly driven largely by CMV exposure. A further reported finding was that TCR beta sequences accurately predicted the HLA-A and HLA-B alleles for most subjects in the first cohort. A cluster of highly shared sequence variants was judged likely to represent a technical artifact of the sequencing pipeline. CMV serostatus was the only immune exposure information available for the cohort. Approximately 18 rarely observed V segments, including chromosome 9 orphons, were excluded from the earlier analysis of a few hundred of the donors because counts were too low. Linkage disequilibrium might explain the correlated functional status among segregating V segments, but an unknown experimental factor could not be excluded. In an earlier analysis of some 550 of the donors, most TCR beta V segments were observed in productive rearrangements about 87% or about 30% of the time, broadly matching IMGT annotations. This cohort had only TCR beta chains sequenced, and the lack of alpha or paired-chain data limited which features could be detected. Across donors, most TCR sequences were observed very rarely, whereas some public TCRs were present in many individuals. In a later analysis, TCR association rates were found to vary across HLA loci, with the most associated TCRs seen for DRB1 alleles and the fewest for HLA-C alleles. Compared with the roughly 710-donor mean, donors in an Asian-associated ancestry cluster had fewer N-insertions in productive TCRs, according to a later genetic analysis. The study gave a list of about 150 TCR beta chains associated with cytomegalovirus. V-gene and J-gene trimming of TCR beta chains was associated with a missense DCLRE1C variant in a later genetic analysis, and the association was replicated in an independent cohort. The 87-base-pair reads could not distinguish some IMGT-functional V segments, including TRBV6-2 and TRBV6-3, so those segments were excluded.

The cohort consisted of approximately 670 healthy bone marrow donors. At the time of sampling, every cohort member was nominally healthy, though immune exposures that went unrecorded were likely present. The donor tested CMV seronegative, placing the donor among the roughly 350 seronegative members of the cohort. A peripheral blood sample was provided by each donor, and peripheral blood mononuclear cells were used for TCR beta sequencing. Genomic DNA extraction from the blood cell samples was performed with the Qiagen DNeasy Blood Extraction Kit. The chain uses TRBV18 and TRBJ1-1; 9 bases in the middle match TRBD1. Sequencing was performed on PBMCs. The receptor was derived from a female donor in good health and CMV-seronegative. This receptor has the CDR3 CASSPRATGGGNTEAFF. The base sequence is TGTGCCAGCTCACCACGGGCGACAGGGGGGGGAAACACTGAAGCTTTCTTT. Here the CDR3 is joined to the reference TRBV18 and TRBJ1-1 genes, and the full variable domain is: NAGVMQNPRHLVRRRGQEARLRCSPMKGHSHVYWYRQLPEEGLKFMVYLQKENIIDESGMPKERFSAEFPKEGPSILRIQQVVRGDSAAYFCASSPRATGGGNTEAFFGQGTRLTVV.